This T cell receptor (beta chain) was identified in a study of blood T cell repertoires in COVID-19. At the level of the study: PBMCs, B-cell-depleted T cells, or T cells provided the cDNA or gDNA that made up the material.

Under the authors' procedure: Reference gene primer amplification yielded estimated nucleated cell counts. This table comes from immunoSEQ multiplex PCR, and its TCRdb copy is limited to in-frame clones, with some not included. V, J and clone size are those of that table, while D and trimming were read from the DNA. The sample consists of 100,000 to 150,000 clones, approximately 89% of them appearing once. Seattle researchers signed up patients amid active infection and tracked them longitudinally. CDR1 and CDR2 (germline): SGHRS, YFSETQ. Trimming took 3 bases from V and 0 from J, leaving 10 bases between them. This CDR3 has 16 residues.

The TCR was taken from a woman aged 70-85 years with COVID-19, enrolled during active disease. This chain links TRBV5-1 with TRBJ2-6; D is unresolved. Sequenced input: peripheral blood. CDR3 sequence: CASSSHVSSGANVLTF. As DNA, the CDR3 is TGCGCCAGCAGCTCCCACGTTAGCTCTGGGGCCAACGTCCTGACTTTC. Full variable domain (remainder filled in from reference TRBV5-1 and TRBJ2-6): KAGVTQTPRYLIKTRGQQVTLSCSPISGHRSVSWYQQTPGQGLQFLFEYFSETQRNKGNFPGRFSGRQFSNSRSEMNVSTLELGDSALYLCASSSHVSSGANVLTFGAGSRLTVL.